These T cell receptor beta chains were read from a single sample in a study of T cell responses to AZD1222 COVID-19 vaccine. Assay used: immunoSEQ multiplex PCR; TCRdb lists only in-frame clones, some missing. The sample carries 120,000 or so clones, roughly 90% recorded once. Sequencing was performed on peripheral blood, taken on day 0 of MenACWY control vaccination. The receptors derive from an adult in good health. CDR3s include the opening cysteine and the closing phenylalanine or tryptophan. A D gene is named only where the DNA matches it firmly. Expanded clones get a size class; other rows say once, few or many, or leave the size out.

TRBJ2-1 - TRBV24-1 - TGTGCCACCAGTGATCTAGATGAGCAGTTCTTC CATSDLDEQFF
TRBJ2-7 TRBD2 TRBV5-1 - TGCGCCAGCAGCTTAAAAGCGGGAGACACCTACGAGCAGTACTTC CASSLKAGDTYEQYF
TRBJ2-3 TRBD1 TRBV5-1 - TGCGCCAGCAGCGTGACGGACAGGGGGTTCACAGATACGCAGTATTTT CASSVTDRGFTDTQYF
TRBJ1-1 - TRBV30 once TGTGCCTGGTCTAGGGACGGCCCCGGCACTGAAGCTTTCTTT CAWSRDGPGTEAFF
TRBJ2-1 - TRBV6-4 - TGTGCCAGCAGTGACGTGACTGGGAGCTCCTACAATGAGCAGTTCTTC CASSDVTGSSYNEQFF
TRBJ1-2 - TRBV28 - TGTGCCAGCAGTGCAACCTATGGCTACACCTTC CASSATYGYTF
TRBJ2-3 - TRBV27 - TGTGCCAGCAGTTATCAGGGCTCTAGCACAGATACGCAGTATTTT CASSYQGSSTDTQYF
TRBJ1-1 - TRBV12-3/TRBV12-4 - TGTGCCAGCATCATGACGGGGGGGTTTGAAGCTTTCTTT CASIMTGGFEAFF
TRBJ2-5 TRBD2 TRBV29-1 - TGCAGCGCAAGGGGAAGTCTAGCGGGAGTCGGTTCAGAGACCCAGTACTTC CSARGSLAGVGSETQYF
TRBJ1-3 - TRBV6-1 - TGTGCCAGCAGTGAACTCACAGGTTCCTCTGGAAACACCATATATTTT CASSELTGSSGNTIYF
TRBJ2-7 - TRBV21-1 - TGTGCCAGCAGCAAATTACCGGACAGGGGTTACGAGCAGTACTTC CASSKLPDRGYEQYF
TRBJ2-2 TRBD1 TRBV19 - TGTGCCAGTAGTCTCGGACAGGTTTGGACCGGGGAGCTGTTTTTT CASSLGQVWTGELFF
TRBJ1-2 TRBD1 TRBV7-2 - TGTGCCAGCAGCTCACAGGGGGCTAACTATGGCTACACCTTC CASSSQGANYGYTF
TRBJ2-6 - TRBV9 - TGTGCCAGCAGCGAACCCTCTGGGGCCAACGTCCTGACTTTC CASSEPSGANVLTF
TRBJ2-6 - TRBV19 - TGTGCCAGTAGTGGGTCCTCTGGGGCCAACGTCCTGACTTTC CASSGSSGANVLTF
TRBJ2-7 - TRBV10-3 - TGTGCCATCAGTGATAATACAGGTAACTACGAGCAGTACTTC CAISDNTGNYEQYF
TRBJ1-5 - TRBV12-3/TRBV12-4 - TGTGCCAGCAGCCCGGCGGGGGGGTCCCAGCATTTT CASSPAGGSQHF
TRBJ1-2 - TRBV19 - TGTGCCAGTAGTATCGAAGGGACGGATGATCGCTACACCTTC CASSIEGTDDRYTF
TRBJ2-1 TRBD2 TRBV4-1 few TGCGCCAGCAGCCAACTCACTAGCGGGAGAAATGAGCAGTTCTTC CASSQLTSGRNEQFF
TRBJ2-1 TRBD2 TRBV5-4 - TGTGCCAGCAGTCGGACTAGCGGGAGTGGCAATGAGCAGTTCTTC CASSRTSGSGNEQFF
TRBJ2-5 - TRBV5-6 - TGTGCCAGTCAAAACGGGGGTTTGGGAGAGACCCAGTACTTC CASQNGGLGETQYF
TRBJ2-2 TRBD2 TRBV5-1 - TGCGCCAGCAGTTTTGTTGCTAGCGGGGCCGGGGAGCTGTTTTTT CASSFVASGAGELFF
TRBJ1-2 - TRBV11-1 - TGTGCCAGCAGCCCGCAAACTCACAGGGCTGGCTACACCTTC CASSPQTHRAGYTF
TRBJ2-1 TRBD2 TRBV7-9 - TGTGCCAGCAGCTTAGAGGGGGGACTAGCGGGAAACAATGAGCAGTTCTTC CASSLEGGLAGNNEQFF
TRBJ1-6 - TRBV5-5 once TGTGCCAGCAGCTTGGACCCTTCTAATTCACCCCTCCACTTT CASSLDPSNSPLHF
TRBJ1-5 - TRBV12-3/TRBV12-4 few TGTGCCAGCAGTTTGAGAAACAATCAGCCCCAGCATTTT CASSLRNNQPQHF
TRBJ2-5 - TRBV30 - TGTGCCTGTCGCCCAAGACACAGGGGGGGGAACGAAGAGACCCAGTACTTC CACRPRHRGGNEETQYF
TRBJ2-1 TRBD2 TRBV5-1 once TGCGCCAGCAGCTTAGCGGGAGGGCTAGCTAATGAGCAGTTCTTC CASSLAGGLANEQFF
TRBJ2-3 TRBD1 TRBV29-1 - TGCAGCGTTGAGGGAGACAGGGAGCCTACGCAGTATTTT CSVEGDREPTQYF
TRBJ1-1 - TRBV7-9 - TGTGCCAGCAGCTTAAGGGGGAACACTGAAGCTTTCTTT CASSLRGNTEAFF
TRBJ2-3 - TRBV3-1/TRBV3-2 - TGTGCCAGCAGCCAAGTTACCGCAGATACGCAGTATTTT CASSQVTADTQYF
TRBJ1-6 - TRBV6-5 - TGTGCCAGCAGCGACATTCGGGATTCACCCCTCCACTTT CASSDIRDSPLHF
TRBJ1-2 - TRBV5-6 - TGTGCCAGCAGCGGATCCGGACTTTTGGGGCCTTCTGGCTACACCTTC CASSGSGLLGPSGYTF
TRBJ2-5 TRBD1 TRBV6-1 - TGTGCCAGCAGTGAGGGACAGCCTGGGGAGACCCAGTACTTC CASSEGQPGETQYF
TRBJ2-7 - TRBV6-6 - TGTGCCAGCAGTAGCGACGCGTACGAGCAGTACTTC CASSSDAYEQYF
TRBJ1-1 - TRBV29-1 - TGCAGCGTTGCCCGGAACACTGAAGCTTTCTTT CSVARNTEAFF
TRBJ1-6 TRBD1 TRBV5-1 - TGCGCCAGCAGCTCATGGGACAGGGAAAGGTCACCCCTCCACTTT CASSSWDRERSPLHF
TRBJ1-4 - TRBV30 - TGTGCCTGGAGTGGCCATCGAGGGGCTAATGAAAAACTGTTTTTT CAWSGHRGANEKLFF
TRBJ2-7 TRBD1 TRBV30 - TGTGCCTGGGACAGGGGATCCTACGAGCAGTACTTC CAWDRGSYEQYF
TRBJ1-5 TRBD1 TRBV27 - TGTGCCACGCGACTCTACAGGGGGCCTGGGCAGCCCCAGCATTTT CATRLYRGPGQPQHF
TRBJ1-1 TRBD1 TRBV4-1 once TGCGCCAGCAGCCAAGTATTAGGACAGGGGGCCCCTGAAGCTTTCTTT CASSQVLGQGAPEAFF
TRBJ2-1 TRBD2 TRBV11-3 - TGTGCCAGCAGCCCCAAGAGACTAGCATGGAATGAGCAGTTCTTC CASSPKRLAWNEQFF
TRBJ2-7 - TRBV6-5 - TGTGCCAGCAGTCCTGATCGACAGCTGCCCTACGAGCAGTACTTC CASSPDRQLPYEQYF
TRBJ2-2 - TRBV30 - TGTGCCTGGAGTGTACTAGGAGGGTCCTACACCGGGGAGCTGTTTTTT CAWSVLGGSYTGELFF
TRBJ2-7 - TRBV12-3/TRBV12-4 once TGTGCCAGCAGTTTCCGGGGCTACGAGCAGTACTTC CASSFRGYEQYF
TRBJ2-7 TRBD1 TRBV6-2/TRBV6-3 - TGTGCCAGCAGTTACACGGACAGGGGGCTTTACGAGCAGTACTTC CASSYTDRGLYEQYF
TRBJ2-7 TRBD2 TRBV10-3 - TGTGCCATCAGTGAGGTTAGCGGGAGTTACGAGCAGTACTTC CAISEVSGSYEQYF
TRBJ2-1 TRBD2 TRBV11-3 - TGTGCCAGCAGCCGAAATCCGGGACTAGCGGGAGGGCCGAGGGATGAGCAGTTCTTC CASSRNPGLAGGPRDEQFF
TRBJ1-1 - TRBV6-5 - TGTGCCAGCAGTTACTCGTCTATCGGGTACGGCACTGAAGCTTTCTTT CASSYSSIGYGTEAFF
TRBJ1-6 TRBD1 TRBV5-5 - TGTGCCAGCAGCTTCGTGGCGACAGGGAGAGGTTCACCCCTCCACTTT CASSFVATGRGSPLHF
TRBJ2-3 - TRBV7-3 - TGTGCCAGCAGCCAAGGGGGGGAAACAGATACGCAGTATTTT CASSQGGETDTQYF
TRBJ1-4 - TRBV5-1 few TGCGCCAGCAGCTCAGGGACCCCAACTAATGAAAAACTGTTTTTT CASSSGTPTNEKLFF
TRBJ1-1 - TRBV4-2 - TGTGCCAGCAGCCAAGTTACGGGGGAGGGCACTGAAGCTTTCTTT CASSQVTGEGTEAFF
TRBJ2-3 TRBD2 TRBV6-5 few TGTGCCAGCAGTAAACTAGCGGGAGGGAGGAAGCAGTATTTT CASSKLAGGRKQYF
TRBJ1-6 - TRBV7-9 - TGTGCCAGCAGCCCGGGGGACACGATTTATTCACCCCTCCACTTT CASSPGDTIYSPLHF
TRBJ2-2 TRBD1 TRBV18 - TGTGCCAGCTCACGACTTACCGGGACAGGGAACACCGGGGAGCTGTTTTTT CASSRLTGTGNTGELFF
TRBJ2-3 - TRBV6-2/TRBV6-3 - TGTGCCAGCAGTTACTCGAGTGATCCTAGCGACCCTAGCACAGATACGCAGTATTTT CASSYSSDPSDPSTDTQYF